These 10 T cell receptor beta chains came from one sample sequenced in a study of radiation and T cells in renal cell carcinoma. The time point denotes: blood 4 weeks post-SBRT, at nephrectomy. The treatment is: 15 Gy SBRT to primary tumor, nephrectomy 4 weeks later. The assay was immunoSEQ multiplex PCR, and TCRdb's table has in-frame clones only and misses some. The sample yields 150,000 to 200,000 clones, roughly nine tenths seen once. The sample here was blood, taken from a patient whose treatment included radiotherapy and nephrectomy. These receptors were obtained from a woman in her fifties or sixties with renal cell carcinoma.

Here the CDR3 DNA reads TGTGCCAGCAGCGATTTCCGAGGTCAGCCCCAGCATTTT. It yields the protein CASSDFRGQPQHF. The rearrangement uses TRBV6-5 and TRBJ1-5; no reliable D call. The CDR3 spans 13 residues. Per the germline V gene, CDR1 is MNHEY and CDR2 is SVGAGI. V lost 6 bases, J lost 6 bases, and 12 bases lay in between.

V gene TRBV7-9 combines with J gene TRBJ2-4; possibly TRBD1 for D (6 bases). V was clipped by 5 bases and J by 1 base, with 15 bases between them. Germline V gene sequence: CDR1 SEHNR, CDR2 FQNEAQ (reference sequence). The CDR3 covers 16 residues. In DNA, the CDR3 is TGTGCCAGCAGCACGACCCAAACAGGGGCCAAAAACATTCAGTACTTC. Residues: CASSTTQTGAKNIQYF.

This chain links TRBV6-5 with TRBJ1-2; TRBD1 aligns across 8 bases. The CDR3 runs 15 residues. The germline V gene has CDR1 MNHEY and CDR2 SVGAGI. V trimming: 5 bases; J trimming: 0 bases; junction bases outside the gene matches: 5. The chain's CDR3 is CASSHQTGANYGYTF. The DNA for the CDR3 is TGTGCCAGCAGTCACCAGACAGGGGCTAACTATGGCTACACCTTC.

The chain is built from TRBV6-4 and TRBJ1-2; D possibly corresponds to TRBD1 (5 bases). Germline CDR1 MRHNA, CDR2 SNTAGT. V lost 11 bases to trimming and J lost 9 bases, with 22 bases between them. The CDR3 is 13 residues long. Here the CDR3 reads CASRQLGYGSYTF. The CDR3 nucleotides read TGTGCCTCCAGACAGCTTGGATATGGCAGCTACACCTTC.

The chain carries TRBV5-1 and TRBJ2-1; D possibly corresponds to TRBD1 (5 bases). The CDR3 has 13 residues. Germline V gene data show CDR1 as SGHRS and CDR2 as YFSETQ. Trimming removed 4 bases at V and 3 bases at J, with 8 bases between. The CDR3 coding sequence is TGCGCCAGCAGCACTCAGGGCTACAATGAGCAGTTCTTC. This codes for CASSTQGYNEQFF. Full variable domain (remainder filled in from reference TRBV5-1 and TRBJ2-1): KAGVTQTPRYLIKTRGQQVTLSCSPISGHRSVSWYQQTPGQGLQFLFEYFSETQRNKGNFPGRFSGRQFSNSRSEMNVSTLELGDSALYLCASSTQGYNEQFFGPGTRLTVL.

The genes are TRBV10-2 and TRBJ1-2; 11 nucleotides line up with TRBD1. The CDR3 loop spans 16 amino acids. Trimming removed 3 bases from V and 4 bases from J; junction bases left unmatched: 7. Germline V gene lookup returns CDR1 WSHSY and CDR2 SAAADI. CDR3 DNA: TGCGCCAGCAGTGATGAGGACAGGGGGCTGTCCTATGGCTACACCTTC. It is translated as CASSDEDRGLSYGYTF.

The chain couples TRBV4-3 to TRBJ2-5; TRBD1 agrees at 9 bases. The V gene's germline CDR1 is LGHNA and CDR2 YSLEER. Trimming removed 0 bases from V and 3 bases from J; junction bases left unmatched: 2. The CDR3 runs 15 residues. CDR3: CASSQDWTGEETQYF. Written as DNA, the CDR3 is TGCGCCAGCAGCCAAGACTGGACAGGGGAAGAGACCCAGTACTTC.

The chain has TRBV30 and TRBJ2-7; 8 bases are a match to TRBD2. This CDR3 spans 15 amino acids. The germline V gene has CDR1 GTSNPN and CDR2 SVGIG (reference sequence). V gave up 1 base and J gave up 9 bases; unmatched junction bases: 14. Written as DNA, the CDR3 is TGTGCCTGGAGTGCGACTAGCGCCGGTTTTCCGGGGCAGTACTTC. This sequence encodes CAWSATSAGFPGQYF. The full variable domain, completed using reference TRBV30 and TRBJ2-7, is SQTIHQWPATLVQPVGSPLSLECTVEGTSNPNLYWYRQAAGRGLQLLFYSVGIGQISSEVPQNLSASRPQDRQFILSSKKLLLSDSGFYLCAWSATSAGFPGQYFGPGTRLTVT.

Remarks on this clone: Compared with germline, one end of the junction differs, possibly owing to a read error. V is TRBV25-1 and J is TRBJ1-1; 8 bases agree with TRBD1. The germline CDR1 and CDR2 sequences are MGHDK and SYGVNS. The CDR3 is 15 amino acids. In nucleotides, the CDR3 is TGTGCCGGCAGTCAACCCGGGACAGGAGGGACTGAAGCTTTCTTT. Its protein is CAGSQPGTGGTEAFF.

J is TRBJ1-3 and V is TRBV19; perhaps TRBD1 as D (6 bases). The CDR3 is made up of 16 amino acids. Germline assignment: CDR1 LNHDA and CDR2 SQIVND (reference sequence). V shed 3 bases and J shed 1 base, with 13 bases lying between them. The CDR3 DNA reads as TGTGCCAGTAGTATCCAGGGGCAGGGTTCTGGAAACACCATATATTTT. Translation gives CASSIQGQGSGNTIYF.